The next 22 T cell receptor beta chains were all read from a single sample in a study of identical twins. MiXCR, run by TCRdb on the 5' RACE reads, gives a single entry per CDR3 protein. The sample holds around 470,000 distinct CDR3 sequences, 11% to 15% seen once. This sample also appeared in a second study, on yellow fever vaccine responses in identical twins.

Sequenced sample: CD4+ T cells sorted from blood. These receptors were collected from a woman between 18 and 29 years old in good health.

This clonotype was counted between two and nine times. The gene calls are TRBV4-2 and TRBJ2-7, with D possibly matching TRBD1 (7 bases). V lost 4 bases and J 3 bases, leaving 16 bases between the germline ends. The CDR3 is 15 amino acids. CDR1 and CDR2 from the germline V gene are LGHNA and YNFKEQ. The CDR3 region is CASSRVQGGGYEQYF. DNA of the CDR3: TGTGCCAGCAGCCGAGTCCAGGGGGGTGGCTACGAGCAGTACTTC.

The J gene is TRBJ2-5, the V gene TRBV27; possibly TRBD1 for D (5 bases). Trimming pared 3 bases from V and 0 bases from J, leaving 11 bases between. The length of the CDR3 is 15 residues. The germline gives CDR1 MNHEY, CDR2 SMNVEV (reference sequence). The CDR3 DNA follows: TGTGCCAGCAGTTTCCGTTTAGGGGACCAAGAGACCCAGTACTTC. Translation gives CASSFRLGDQETQYF.

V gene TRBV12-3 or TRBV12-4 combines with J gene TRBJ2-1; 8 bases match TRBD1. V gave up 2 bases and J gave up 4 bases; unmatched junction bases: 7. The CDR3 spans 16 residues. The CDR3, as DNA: TGTGCCAGCAGTTTACGGACAGGGCCTGTTTACAATGAGCAGTTCTTC. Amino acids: CASSLRTGPVYNEQFF.

CDR3 nucleotide sequence: TGCAGTGCTAGAGCCGGGACAAACTATGGCTACACCTTC. This sequence encodes CSARAGTNYGYTF. The chain has TRBV20-1 and TRBJ1-2; perhaps TRBD1 as D (6 bases). V was cut by 1 base and J by 2 bases, with 8 bases left in between. CDR1 is DFQATT and CDR2 is SNEGSKA in the germline V gene (reference sequence). This CDR3 is 13 amino acids long.

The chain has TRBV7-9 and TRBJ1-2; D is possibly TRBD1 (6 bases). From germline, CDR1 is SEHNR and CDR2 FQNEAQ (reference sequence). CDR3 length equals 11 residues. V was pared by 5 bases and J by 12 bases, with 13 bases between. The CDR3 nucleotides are TGTGCCAGCAGCCCATCACAGGGCCACACCTTC. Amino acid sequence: CASSPSQGHTF. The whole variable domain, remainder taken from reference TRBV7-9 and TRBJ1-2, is DTGVSQNPRHKITKRGQNVTFRCDPISEHNRLYWYRQTLGQGPEFLTYFQNEAQLEKSRLLSDRFSAERPKGSFSTLEIQRTEQGDSAMYLCASSPSQGHTFGSGTRLTVV.

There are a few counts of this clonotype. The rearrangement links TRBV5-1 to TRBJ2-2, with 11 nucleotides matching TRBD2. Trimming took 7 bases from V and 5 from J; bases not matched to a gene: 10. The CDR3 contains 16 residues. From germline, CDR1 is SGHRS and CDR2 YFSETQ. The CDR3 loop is CASGFSGRAQTGELFF. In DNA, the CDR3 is TGCGCCAGCGGATTTAGCGGGAGGGCCCAGACCGGGGAGCTGTTTTTT.

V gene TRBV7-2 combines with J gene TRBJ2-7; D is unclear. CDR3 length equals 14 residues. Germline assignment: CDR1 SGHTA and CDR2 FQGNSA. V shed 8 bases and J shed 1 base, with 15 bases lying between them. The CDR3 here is CASGLTFRSYEQYF. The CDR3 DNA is TGTGCCAGCGGCCTGACCTTTAGGTCCTACGAGCAGTACTTC. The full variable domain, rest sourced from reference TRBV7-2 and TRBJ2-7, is GAGVSQSPSNKVTEKGKDVELRCDPISGHTALYWYRQSLGQGLEFLIYFQGNSAPDKSGLPSDRFSAERTGGSVSTLTIQRTQQEDSAVYLCASGLTFRSYEQYFGPGTRLTVT.

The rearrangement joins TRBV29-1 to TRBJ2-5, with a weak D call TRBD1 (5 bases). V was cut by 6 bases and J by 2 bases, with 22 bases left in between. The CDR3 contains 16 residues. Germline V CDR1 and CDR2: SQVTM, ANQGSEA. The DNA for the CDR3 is TGCAGCGTCGCCCAGGGCCCACGTCCATTTCAAGAGACCCAGTACTTC. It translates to CSVAQGPRPFQETQYF.

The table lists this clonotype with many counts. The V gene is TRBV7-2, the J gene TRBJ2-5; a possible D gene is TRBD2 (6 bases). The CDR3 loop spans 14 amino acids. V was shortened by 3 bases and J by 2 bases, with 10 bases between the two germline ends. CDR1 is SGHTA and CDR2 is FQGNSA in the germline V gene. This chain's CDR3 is CASSLGGWQETQYF. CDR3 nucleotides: TGTGCCAGCAGCTTGGGGGGTTGGCAAGAGACCCAGTACTTC.

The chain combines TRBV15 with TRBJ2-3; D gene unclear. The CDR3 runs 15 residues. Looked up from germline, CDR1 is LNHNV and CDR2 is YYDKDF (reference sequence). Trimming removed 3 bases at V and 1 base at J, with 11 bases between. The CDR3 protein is CATSRTDPGTDTQYF. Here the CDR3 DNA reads TGTGCCACCAGCAGGACGGACCCTGGCACAGATACGCAGTATTTT.

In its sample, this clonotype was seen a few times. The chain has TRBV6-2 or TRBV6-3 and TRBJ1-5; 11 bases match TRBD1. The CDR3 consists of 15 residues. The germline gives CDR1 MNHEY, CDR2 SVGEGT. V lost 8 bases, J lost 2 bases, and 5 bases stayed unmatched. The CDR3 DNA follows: TGTGCCAGCGGACAGGGGGCGAGAGGCAATCAGCCCCAGCATTTT. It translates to CASGQGARGNQPQHF.

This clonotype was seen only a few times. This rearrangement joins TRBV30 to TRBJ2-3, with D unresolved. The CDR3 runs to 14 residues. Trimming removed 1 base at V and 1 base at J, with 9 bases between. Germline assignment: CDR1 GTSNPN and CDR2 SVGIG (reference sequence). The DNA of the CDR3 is TGTGCCTGGAGTGGGGGAAGACGCACAGATACGCAGTATTTT. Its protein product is CAWSGGRRTDTQYF.

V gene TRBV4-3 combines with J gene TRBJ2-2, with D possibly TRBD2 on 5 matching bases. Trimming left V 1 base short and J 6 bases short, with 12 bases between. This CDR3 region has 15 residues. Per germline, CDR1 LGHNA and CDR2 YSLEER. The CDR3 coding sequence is TGCGCCAGCAGCCAAGTCCCCCAAGCGGCCGGGGAGCTGTTTTTT. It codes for CASSQVPQAAGELFF.

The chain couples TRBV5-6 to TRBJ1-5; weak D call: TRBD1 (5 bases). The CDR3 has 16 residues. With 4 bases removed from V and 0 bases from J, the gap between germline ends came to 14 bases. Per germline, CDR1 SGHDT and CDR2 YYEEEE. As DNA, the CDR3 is TGTGCCAGCAGCGTCGGCAGGGTGGGTAGCAATCAGCCCCAGCATTTT. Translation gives CASSVGRVGSNQPQHF.

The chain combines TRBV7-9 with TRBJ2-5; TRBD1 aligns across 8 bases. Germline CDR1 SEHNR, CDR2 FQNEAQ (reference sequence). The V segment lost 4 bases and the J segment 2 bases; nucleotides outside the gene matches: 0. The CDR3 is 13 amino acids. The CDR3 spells CASSYRGQETQYF. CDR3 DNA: TGTGCCAGCAGCTACAGGGGGCAAGAGACCCAGTACTTC.

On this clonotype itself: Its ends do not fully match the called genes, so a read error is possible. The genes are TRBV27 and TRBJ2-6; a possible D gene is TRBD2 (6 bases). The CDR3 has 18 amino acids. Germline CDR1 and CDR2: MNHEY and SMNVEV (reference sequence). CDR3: CASSLWSAGSAGANVLIF. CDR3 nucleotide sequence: TGTGCCAGCAGTTTATGGTCGGCCGGGAGTGCTGGGGCCAACGTCCTGATTTTC.

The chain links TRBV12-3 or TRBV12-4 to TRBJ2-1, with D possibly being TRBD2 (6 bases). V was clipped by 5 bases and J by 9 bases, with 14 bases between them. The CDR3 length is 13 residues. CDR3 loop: CASSIRGTGEQFF. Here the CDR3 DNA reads TGTGCCAGCAGTATCCGGGGGACGGGTGAGCAGTTCTTC.

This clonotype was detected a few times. DNA for the CDR3: TGCGCCAGCAGCTTGGCCGACAGGGCTCAGCAGCCCCAGCATTTT. It encodes CASSLADRAQQPQHF. The V and J genes are TRBV5-1 and TRBJ1-5; 7 bases align to TRBD1. The germline CDR1 and CDR2 sequences are SGHRS and YFSETQ. CDR3 length: 15 amino acids. The trim removed 0 bases at V and 7 bases at J, leaving 7 bases unmatched.

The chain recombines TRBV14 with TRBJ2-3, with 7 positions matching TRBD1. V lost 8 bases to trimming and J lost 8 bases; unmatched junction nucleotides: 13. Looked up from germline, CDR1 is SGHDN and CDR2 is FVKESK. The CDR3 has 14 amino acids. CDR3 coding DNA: TGTGCCAGCGGCTCCGGGACCTCAGGGGGTACGCAGTATTTT. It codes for CASGSGTSGGTQYF.

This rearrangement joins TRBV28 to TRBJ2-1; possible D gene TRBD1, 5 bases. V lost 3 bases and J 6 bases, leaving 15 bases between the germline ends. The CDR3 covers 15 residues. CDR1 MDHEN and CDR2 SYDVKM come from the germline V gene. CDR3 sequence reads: CASSFPGQGPNEQFF. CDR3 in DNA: TGTGCCAGCAGTTTTCCCGGCCAGGGCCCCAATGAGCAGTTCTTC. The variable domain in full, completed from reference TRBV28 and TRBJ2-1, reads DVKVTQSSRYLVKRTGEKVFLECVQDMDHENMFWYRQDPGLGLRLIYFSYDVKMKEKGDIPEGYSVSREKKERFSLILESASTNQTSMYLCASSFPGQGPNEQFFGPGTRLTVL.

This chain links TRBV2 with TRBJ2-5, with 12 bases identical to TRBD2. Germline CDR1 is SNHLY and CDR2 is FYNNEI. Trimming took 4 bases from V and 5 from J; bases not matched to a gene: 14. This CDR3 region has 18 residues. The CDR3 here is CASSGGQTSGGRGETQYF. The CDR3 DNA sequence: TGTGCCAGCAGTGGAGGCCAAACTAGCGGGGGGCGTGGGGAGACCCAGTACTTC.

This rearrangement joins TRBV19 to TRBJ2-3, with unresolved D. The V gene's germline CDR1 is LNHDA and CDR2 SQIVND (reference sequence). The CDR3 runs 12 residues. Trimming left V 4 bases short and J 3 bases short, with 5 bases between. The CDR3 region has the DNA TGTGCCAGTAGTAAGTGGACAGATACGCAGTATTTT. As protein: CASSKWTDTQYF.